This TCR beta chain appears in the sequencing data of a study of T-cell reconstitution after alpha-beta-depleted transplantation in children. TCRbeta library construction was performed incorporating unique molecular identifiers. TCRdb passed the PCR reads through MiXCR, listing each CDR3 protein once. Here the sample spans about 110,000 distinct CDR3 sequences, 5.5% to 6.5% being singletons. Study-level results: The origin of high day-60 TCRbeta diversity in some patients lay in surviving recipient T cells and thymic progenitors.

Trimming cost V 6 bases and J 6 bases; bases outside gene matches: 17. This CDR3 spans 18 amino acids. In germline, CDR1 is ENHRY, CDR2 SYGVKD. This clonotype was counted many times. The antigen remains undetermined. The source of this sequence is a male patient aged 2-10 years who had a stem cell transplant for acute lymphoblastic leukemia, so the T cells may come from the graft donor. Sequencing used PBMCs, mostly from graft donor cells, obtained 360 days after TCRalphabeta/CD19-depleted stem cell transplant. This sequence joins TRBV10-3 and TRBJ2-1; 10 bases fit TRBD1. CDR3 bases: TGTGCCATCAGCATATTACAAGACAGGGGGCATTTCTTCAATGAGCAGTTCTTC. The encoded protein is CAISILQDRGHFFNEQFF.